The 2 T cell receptor beta chains below all came from one sample that was sequenced in a study of shared clonotypes between healthy human individuals. As defined, naive CD8 cells were CD45RO-negative and positively selected for CCR7, with terminally differentiated effector memory CD45RA+ cells excluded. Profiling relied on immunoSEQ multiplex PCR, and the TCRdb table lists in-frame clones only, not all of them. The table shows about 820,000 clones, with 80% to 95% occurring only once. Sequencing was carried out using naive CD8+ T cells sorted from blood. The receptors shown here come from a man aged 25-45 years in good health.

The V and J genes are TRBV5-6 and TRBJ2-2; possibly TRBD2 for D (6 bases). This CDR3 comprises 13 residues. Trimming took 2 bases from V and 6 from J, leaving 8 bases between them. CDR1 and CDR2 from the germline V gene are SGHDT and YYEEEE. The CDR3 loop reads CASSLWGAGELFF. CDR3 nucleotide sequence: TGTGCCAGCAGCTTATGGGGGGCCGGGGAGCTGTTTTTT.

This clone was picked up one time. This chain connects TRBV5-1 to TRBJ1-2, with a tentative D call TRBD1 (5 bases). The CDR3 loop spans 13 amino acids. Deletions cut 4 bases from V and 8 bases from J, with 15 bases between. Per germline, CDR1 SGHRS and CDR2 YFSETQ. Written as DNA, the CDR3 is TGCGCCAGCAGCCTAACGCAGGGTGGAGGCTACACCTTC. Protein product: CASSLTQGGGYTF. The variable domain in full, with the rest retrieved from reference TRBV5-1 and TRBJ1-2, is KAGVTQTPRYLIKTRGQQVTLSCSPISGHRSVSWYQQTPGQGLQFLFEYFSETQRNKGNFPGRFSGRQFSNSRSEMNVSTLELGDSALYLCASSLTQGGGYTFGSGTRLTVV.